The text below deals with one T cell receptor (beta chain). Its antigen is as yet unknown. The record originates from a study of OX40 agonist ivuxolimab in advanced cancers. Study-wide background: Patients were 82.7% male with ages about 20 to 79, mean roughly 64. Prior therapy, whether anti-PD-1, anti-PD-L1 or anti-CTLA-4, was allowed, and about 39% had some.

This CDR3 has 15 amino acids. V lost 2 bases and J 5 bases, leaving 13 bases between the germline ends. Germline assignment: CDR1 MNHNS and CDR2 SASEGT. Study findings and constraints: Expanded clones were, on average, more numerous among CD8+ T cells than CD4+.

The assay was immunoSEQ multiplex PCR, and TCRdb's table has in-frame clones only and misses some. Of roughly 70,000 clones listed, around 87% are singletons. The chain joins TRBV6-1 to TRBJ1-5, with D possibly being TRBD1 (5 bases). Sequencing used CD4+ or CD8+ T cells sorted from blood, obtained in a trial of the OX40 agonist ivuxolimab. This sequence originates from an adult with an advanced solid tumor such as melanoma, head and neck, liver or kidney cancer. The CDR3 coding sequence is TGTGCCAGCAGTGAACGGGTCCAGGGCGATCAGCCCCAGCATTTT. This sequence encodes CASSERVQGDQPQHF.